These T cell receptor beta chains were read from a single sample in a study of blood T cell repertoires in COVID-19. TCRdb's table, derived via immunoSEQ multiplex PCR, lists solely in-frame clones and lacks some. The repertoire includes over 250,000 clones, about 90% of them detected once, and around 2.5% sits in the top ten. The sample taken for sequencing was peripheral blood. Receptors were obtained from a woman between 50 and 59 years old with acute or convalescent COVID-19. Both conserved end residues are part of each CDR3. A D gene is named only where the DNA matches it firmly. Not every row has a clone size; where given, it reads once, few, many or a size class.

CDR3 protein: CASSLSGTSGRTGELFF; CDR3 DNA: TGTGCCAGCAGCTTAAGCGGGACTAGCGGGAGAACCGGGGAGCTGTTTTTT; clone size: -; V gene: TRBV7-2; D gene: TRBD2; J gene: TRBJ2-2
CDR3 protein: CAIRERQGKGYGYTF; CDR3 DNA: TGTGCCATCAGGGAAAGACAGGGGAAGGGCTATGGCTACACCTTC; clone size: -; V gene: TRBV10-3; D gene: TRBD1; J gene: TRBJ1-2
CDR3 protein: CAWSVGAGAYEQYF; CDR3 DNA: TGTGCCTGGAGTGTAGGGGCAGGGGCTTACGAGCAGTACTTC; clone size: -; V gene: TRBV30; D gene: -; J gene: TRBJ2-7
CDR3 protein: CASSLSWQGALRDTQYF; CDR3 DNA: TGTGCCAGCAGTTTATCATGGCAGGGGGCGCTTCGAGATACGCAGTATTTT; clone size: -; V gene: TRBV27; D gene: TRBD1; J gene: TRBJ2-3
CDR3 protein: CASSLGVWEPEAFF; CDR3 DNA: TGTGCCAGCAGCTTAGGGGTTTGGGAGCCCGAAGCTTTCTTT; clone size: once; V gene: TRBV7-3; D gene: -; J gene: TRBJ1-1
CDR3 protein: CASSLELASSYEQYF; CDR3 DNA: TGCGCCAGCAGCTTGGAATTAGCGTCTTCCTACGAGCAGTACTTC; clone size: -; V gene: TRBV5-1; D gene: -; J gene: TRBJ2-7
CDR3 protein: CASSSGQGMTGSYGYTF; CDR3 DNA: TGTGCCAGCAGCTCCGGACAGGGGATGACGGGATCCTATGGCTACACCTTC; clone size: -; V gene: TRBV7-9; D gene: TRBD1; J gene: TRBJ1-2
CDR3 protein: CASSYSRDRSYNEQFF; CDR3 DNA: TGTGCCAGCAGTTACTCTCGAGACAGGTCATACAATGAGCAGTTCTTC; clone size: -; V gene: TRBV6-6; D gene: -; J gene: TRBJ2-1
CDR3 protein: CASSFSASGIGNEQFF; CDR3 DNA: TGCGCCAGCAGCTTTTCGGCTAGCGGGATAGGCAATGAGCAGTTCTTC; clone size: -; V gene: TRBV5-1; D gene: TRBD2; J gene: TRBJ2-1
CDR3 protein: CASSIRLAAYLREQYF; CDR3 DNA: TGTGCCAGCAGCATCAGACTAGCGGCCTACCTTCGCGAGCAGTACTTC; clone size: -; V gene: TRBV7-8; D gene: TRBD2; J gene: TRBJ2-7
CDR3 protein: CASSFGGLMRGEQFF; CDR3 DNA: TGTGCCAGCAGTTTCGGGGGTTTAATGCGGGGTGAGCAGTTCTTC; clone size: -; V gene: TRBV27; D gene: -; J gene: TRBJ2-1
CDR3 protein: CAWATGGTYEQYF; CDR3 DNA: TGTGCCTGGGCTACAGGGGGGACCTACGAGCAGTACTTC; clone size: -; V gene: TRBV30; D gene: TRBD1; J gene: TRBJ2-7
CDR3 protein: CASAVGVSTNYGYTF; CDR3 DNA: TGTGCCAGCGCGGTCGGGGTATCGACTAACTATGGCTACACCTTC; clone size: -; V gene: TRBV9; D gene: -; J gene: TRBJ1-2
CDR3 protein: CASSLASPSSGNTIYF; CDR3 DNA: TGCGCCAGCAGCTTGGCGAGCCCCTCCTCTGGAAACACCATATATTTT; clone size: once; V gene: TRBV5-1; D gene: -; J gene: TRBJ1-3
CDR3 protein: CASSNRDRRYSNQPQHF; CDR3 DNA: TGTGCCAGCAGCAACCGGGACAGGCGGTATAGCAATCAGCCCCAGCATTTT; clone size: -; V gene: TRBV28; D gene: TRBD1; J gene: TRBJ1-5
CDR3 protein: CASSQKLASYEQYF; CDR3 DNA: TGTGCCAGCAGCCAAAAACTAGCGTCCTACGAGCAGTACTTC; clone size: -; V gene: TRBV11-2; D gene: TRBD2; J gene: TRBJ2-7
CDR3 protein: CASSDGASGANVLTF; CDR3 DNA: TGTGCCAGCAGTGATGGGGCCTCTGGGGCCAACGTCCTGACTTTC; clone size: -; V gene: TRBV2; D gene: -; J gene: TRBJ2-6
CDR3 protein: CASSDLADTGELFF; CDR3 DNA: TGTGCCAGCAGCGACTTAGCGGATACCGGGGAGCTGTTTTTT; clone size: -; V gene: TRBV7-8; D gene: -; J gene: TRBJ2-2
CDR3 protein: CASSVGAGGTTDTQYF; CDR3 DNA: TGTGCCAGCAGCGTAGGAGCGGGAGGTACAACAGATACGCAGTATTTT; clone size: -; V gene: TRBV9; D gene: TRBD2; J gene: TRBJ2-3
CDR3 protein: CASSQGTSRQYF; CDR3 DNA: TGTGCCAGCAGCCAAGGGACTAGCCGGCAGTACTTC; clone size: -; V gene: TRBV3-1/TRBV3-2; D gene: TRBD2; J gene: TRBJ2-7
CDR3 protein: CASSQDMGLAVNTGELFF; CDR3 DNA: TGCGCCAGCAGCCAAGATATGGGACTAGCGGTTAACACCGGGGAGCTGTTTTTT; clone size: -; V gene: TRBV4-1; D gene: TRBD2; J gene: TRBJ2-2
CDR3 protein: CASSWTGVENTEAFF; CDR3 DNA: TGCGCCAGCAGCTGGACCGGGGTTGAGAACACTGAAGCTTTCTTT; clone size: few; V gene: TRBV5-1; D gene: -; J gene: TRBJ1-1
CDR3 protein: CASSFNDFYGYTF; CDR3 DNA: TGTGCCAGCAGTTTCAACGACTTCTATGGCTACACCTTC; clone size: -; V gene: TRBV6-5; D gene: -; J gene: TRBJ1-2
CDR3 protein: CASSLYSDRGLAGYTF; CDR3 DNA: TGTGCCAGCAGTCTGTATTCGGACAGGGGGCTGGCTGGCTACACCTTC; clone size: -; V gene: TRBV28; D gene: TRBD1; J gene: TRBJ1-2
CDR3 protein: CASSPDRFQPQHF; CDR3 DNA: TGTGCCAGCAGCCCCGACAGGTTTCAGCCCCAGCATTTT; clone size: -; V gene: TRBV11-2; D gene: -; J gene: TRBJ1-5
CDR3 protein: CASSQDRSLAGDLTQYF; CDR3 DNA: TGTGCCAGCAGCCAAGATCGGAGCCTAGCGGGAGACCTTACGCAGTATTTT; clone size: few; V gene: TRBV14; D gene: TRBD2; J gene: TRBJ2-3
CDR3 protein: CASSQGGTSGGGETQYF; CDR3 DNA: TGTGCCAGCAGCCAAGGCGGGACTAGCGGGGGAGGAGAGACCCAGTACTTC; clone size: -; V gene: TRBV14; D gene: TRBD2; J gene: TRBJ2-5
CDR3 protein: CASSITGTKLRYGYTF; CDR3 DNA: TGTGCCAGTAGTATAACAGGGACAAAGTTGCGCTATGGCTACACCTTC; clone size: once; V gene: TRBV19; D gene: -; J gene: TRBJ1-2
CDR3 protein: CASSQIDRWGGEQFF; CDR3 DNA: TGTGCCAGCAGTCAAATTGACAGGTGGGGCGGTGAGCAGTTCTTC; clone size: -; V gene: TRBV2; D gene: -; J gene: TRBJ2-1
CDR3 protein: CASSSGTRGGDTQYF; CDR3 DNA: TGTGCCAGCAGCTCAGGGACTAGAGGAGGAGATACGCAGTATTTT; clone size: -; V gene: TRBV5-8; D gene: TRBD2; J gene: TRBJ2-3
CDR3 protein: CASSTSNQPQHF; CDR3 DNA: TGTGCCAGTAGCACTTCCAATCAGCCCCAGCATTTT; clone size: once; V gene: TRBV19; D gene: -; J gene: TRBJ1-5
CDR3 protein: CASSLLGGGPLMGETQYF; CDR3 DNA: TGTGCCAGCAGTTTACTCGGGGGAGGGCCTCTTATGGGAGAGACCCAGTACTTC; clone size: -; V gene: TRBV27; D gene: TRBD2; J gene: TRBJ2-5
CDR3 protein: CASSFGLAASNEQFF; CDR3 DNA: TGCGCCAGCAGCTTTGGACTAGCGGCCTCCAATGAGCAGTTCTTC; clone size: -; V gene: TRBV5-1; D gene: TRBD2; J gene: TRBJ2-1
CDR3 protein: CAWSGGSNQPQHF; CDR3 DNA: TGTGCCTGGAGCGGAGGAAGCAATCAGCCCCAGCATTTT; clone size: few; V gene: TRBV30; D gene: -; J gene: TRBJ1-5
CDR3 protein: CASSPGGELYGYTF; CDR3 DNA: TGTGCCAGCAGCCCCGGCGGGGAACTCTATGGCTACACCTTC; clone size: -; V gene: TRBV7-2; D gene: -; J gene: TRBJ1-2
CDR3 protein: CASSLEGGYGYTF; CDR3 DNA: TGTGCCAGCAGCTTAGAAGGGGGCTATGGCTACACCTTC; clone size: -; V gene: TRBV7-9; D gene: -; J gene: TRBJ1-2
CDR3 protein: CASSLVPTKYEQFF; CDR3 DNA: TGTGCCAGCAGCTTAGTCCCTACCAAGTATGAGCAGTTCTTC; clone size: -; V gene: TRBV11-2; D gene: -; J gene: TRBJ2-1
CDR3 protein: CSVGAANTGELFF; CDR3 DNA: TGCAGCGTTGGCGCTGCGAACACCGGGGAGCTGTTTTTT; clone size: -; V gene: TRBV29-1; D gene: -; J gene: TRBJ2-2
CDR3 protein: CASSYGRGYEQYF; CDR3 DNA: TGTGCCAGCAGCTATGGACGGGGATACGAGCAGTACTTC; clone size: once; V gene: TRBV5-8; D gene: -; J gene: TRBJ2-7
CDR3 protein: CASSPPASVGGREQFF; CDR3 DNA: TGTGCCAGCAGCCCCCCGGCCAGCGTAGGGGGTCGTGAGCAGTTCTTC; clone size: few; V gene: TRBV9; D gene: -; J gene: TRBJ2-1
CDR3 protein: CSVATNTGELFF; CDR3 DNA: TGCAGCGTTGCCACAAACACCGGGGAGCTGTTTTTT; clone size: -; V gene: TRBV29-1; D gene: -; J gene: TRBJ2-2
CDR3 protein: CASASRGRGRYEQYF; CDR3 DNA: TGTGCTAGTGCCAGTCGTGGCAGGGGCCGGTACGAGCAGTACTTC; clone size: -; V gene: TRBV12-5; D gene: -; J gene: TRBJ2-7
CDR3 protein: CSAGTGELFF; CDR3 DNA: TGCAGTGCCGGGACAGGGGAGCTGTTTTTT; clone size: once; V gene: TRBV20-1; D gene: -; J gene: TRBJ2-2
CDR3 protein: CASSQDLYGGNEKLFF; CDR3 DNA: TGTGCCAGCAGCCAAGATCTGTATGGGGGGAATGAAAAACTGTTTTTT; clone size: -; V gene: TRBV4-2; D gene: -; J gene: TRBJ1-4
CDR3 protein: CASSEPGVNTEAFF; CDR3 DNA: TGCGCCAGCAGTGAACCAGGGGTGAACACTGAAGCTTTCTTT; clone size: -; V gene: TRBV10-2; D gene: -; J gene: TRBJ1-1
CDR3 protein: CASSVTGDGYTF; CDR3 DNA: TGCGCCAGCAGTGTCACAGGGGATGGCTACACCTTC; clone size: few; V gene: TRBV5-1; D gene: TRBD1; J gene: TRBJ1-2
CDR3 protein: CAWRRSYGSLITEAFF; CDR3 DNA: TGTGCCTGGAGACGGAGTTATGGCTCCCTAATTACTGAAGCTTTCTTT; clone size: -; V gene: TRBV30; D gene: -; J gene: TRBJ1-1